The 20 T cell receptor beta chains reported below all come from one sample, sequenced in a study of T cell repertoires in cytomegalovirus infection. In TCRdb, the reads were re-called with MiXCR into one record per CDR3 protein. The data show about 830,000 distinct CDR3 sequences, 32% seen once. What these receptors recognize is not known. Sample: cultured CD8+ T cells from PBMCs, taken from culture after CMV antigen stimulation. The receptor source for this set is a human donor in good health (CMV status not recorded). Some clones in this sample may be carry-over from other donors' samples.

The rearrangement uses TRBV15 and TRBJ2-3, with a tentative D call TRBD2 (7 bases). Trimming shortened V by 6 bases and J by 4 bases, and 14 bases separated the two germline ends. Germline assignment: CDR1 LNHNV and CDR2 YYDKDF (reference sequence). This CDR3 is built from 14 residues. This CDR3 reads CATRLGGLADTQYF. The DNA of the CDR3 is TGTGCCACCAGGCTGGGGGGGCTGGCAGATACGCAGTATTTT.

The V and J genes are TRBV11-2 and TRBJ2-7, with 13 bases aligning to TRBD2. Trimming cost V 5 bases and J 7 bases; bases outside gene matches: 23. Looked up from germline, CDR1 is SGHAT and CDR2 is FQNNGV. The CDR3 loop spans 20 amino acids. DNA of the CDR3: TGTGCCAGCAGCAACGGGACCAGACTAGCGGGGGGCGAAGGCGTTTCTGAGCAGTACTTC. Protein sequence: CASSNGTRLAGGEGVSEQYF.

The CDR3 sequence is CASSERLAGGNEQFF. CDR3 nucleotide sequence: TGTGCCAGCAGTGAACGGCTAGCGGGGGGAAATGAGCAGTTCTTC. The chain links TRBV2 to TRBJ2-1, with TRBD2 matching over 11 bases. With 2 bases clipped from V and 7 bases from J, the junction kept 4 bases outside the gene matches. Germline CDR1 is SNHLY and CDR2 is FYNNEI. The CDR3 is made up of 15 amino acids.

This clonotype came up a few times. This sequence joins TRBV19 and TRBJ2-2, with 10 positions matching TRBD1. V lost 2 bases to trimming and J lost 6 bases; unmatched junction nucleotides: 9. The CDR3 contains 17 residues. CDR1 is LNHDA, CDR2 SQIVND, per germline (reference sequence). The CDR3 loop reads CASSIKGGTGVSGELFF. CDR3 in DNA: TGTGCCAGTAGTATAAAAGGCGGGACAGGGGTTTCCGGGGAGCTGTTTTTT.

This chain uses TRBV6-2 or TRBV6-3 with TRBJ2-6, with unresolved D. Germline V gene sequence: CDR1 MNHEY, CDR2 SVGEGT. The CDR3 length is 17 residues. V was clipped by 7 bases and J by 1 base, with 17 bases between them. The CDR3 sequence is CASTRHILTSGANVLTF. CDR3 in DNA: TGTGCCAGCACCAGGCATATTCTGACTTCTGGGGCCAACGTCCTGACTTTC.

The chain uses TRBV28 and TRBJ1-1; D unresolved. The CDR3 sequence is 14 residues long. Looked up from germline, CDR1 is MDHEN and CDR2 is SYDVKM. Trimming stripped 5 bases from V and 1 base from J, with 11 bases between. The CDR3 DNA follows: TGTGCCAGCAGTACCACTCGGAGGAACACTGAAGCTTTCTTT. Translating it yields CASSTTRRNTEAFF.

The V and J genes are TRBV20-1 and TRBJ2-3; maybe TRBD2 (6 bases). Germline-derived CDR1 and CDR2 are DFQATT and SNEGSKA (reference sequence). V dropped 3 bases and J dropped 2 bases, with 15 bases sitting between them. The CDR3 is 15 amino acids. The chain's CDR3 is CSARELAPPTDTQYF. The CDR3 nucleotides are TGCAGTGCTAGGGAGCTAGCGCCCCCCACAGATACGCAGTATTTT.

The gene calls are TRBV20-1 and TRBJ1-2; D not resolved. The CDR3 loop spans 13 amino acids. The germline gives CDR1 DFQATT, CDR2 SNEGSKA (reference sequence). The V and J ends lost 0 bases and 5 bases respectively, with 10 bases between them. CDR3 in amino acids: CSARDPGEYGYTF. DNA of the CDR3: TGCAGTGCTAGAGATCCCGGGGAGTATGGCTACACCTTC.

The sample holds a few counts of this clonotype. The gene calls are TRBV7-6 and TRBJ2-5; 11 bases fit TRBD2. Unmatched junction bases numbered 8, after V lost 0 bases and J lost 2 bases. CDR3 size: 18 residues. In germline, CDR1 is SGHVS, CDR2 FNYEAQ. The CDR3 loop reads CASSLAPGLAAQQETQYF. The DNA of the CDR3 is TGTGCCAGCAGCTTAGCACCGGGACTAGCGGCCCAGCAAGAGACCCAGTACTTC.

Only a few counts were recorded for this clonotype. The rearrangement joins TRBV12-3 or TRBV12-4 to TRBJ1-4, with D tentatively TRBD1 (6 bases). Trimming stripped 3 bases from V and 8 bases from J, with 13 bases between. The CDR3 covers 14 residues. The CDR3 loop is CASSFGGPGEKLFF. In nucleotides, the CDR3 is TGTGCCAGCAGTTTCGGGGGCCCCGGGGAAAAACTGTTTTTT.

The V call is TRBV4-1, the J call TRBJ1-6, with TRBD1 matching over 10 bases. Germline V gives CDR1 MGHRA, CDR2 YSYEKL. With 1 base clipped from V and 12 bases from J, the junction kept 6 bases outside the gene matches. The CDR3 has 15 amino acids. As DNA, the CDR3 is TGCGCCAGCAGCCAAGGGTCGGACAGGGGGTTACCCCTCCACTTT. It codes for CASSQGSDRGLPLHF.

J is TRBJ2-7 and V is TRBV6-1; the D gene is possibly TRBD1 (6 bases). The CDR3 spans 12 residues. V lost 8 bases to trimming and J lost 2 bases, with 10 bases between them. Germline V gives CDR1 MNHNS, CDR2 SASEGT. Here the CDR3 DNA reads TGTGCCAGCGGAACAGGGCCCTACGAGCAGTACGTC. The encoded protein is CASGTGPYEQYV.

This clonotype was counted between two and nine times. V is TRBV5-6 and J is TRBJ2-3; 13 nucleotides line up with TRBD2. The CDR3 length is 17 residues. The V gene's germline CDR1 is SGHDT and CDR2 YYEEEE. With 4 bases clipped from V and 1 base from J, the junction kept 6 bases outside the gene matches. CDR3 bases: TGTGCCAGCAGCCGGGGACTAGCGGGGATAGGCACAGATACGCAGTATTTT. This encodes CASSRGLAGIGTDTQYF.

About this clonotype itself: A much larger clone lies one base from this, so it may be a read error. CDR3 nucleotide sequence: TGTGTCAGCAGCTTCTTAGCGGGGGAGGTCTACAATGAGCAGTTCTTC. Its translation: CVSSFLAGEVYNEQFF. The chain couples TRBV7-3 to TRBJ2-1; TRBD2 matches at 9 bases. Germline assignment: CDR1 SGHTA and CDR2 FQGTGA. This CDR3 is built from 16 residues.

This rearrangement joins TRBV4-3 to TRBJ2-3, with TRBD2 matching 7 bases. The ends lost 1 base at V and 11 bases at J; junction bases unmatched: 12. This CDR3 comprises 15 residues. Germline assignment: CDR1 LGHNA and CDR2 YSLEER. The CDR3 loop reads CASSQGGGEGAMQYF. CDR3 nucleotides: TGCGCCAGCAGCCAAGGGGGGGGAGAAGGGGCTATGCAGTATTTT.

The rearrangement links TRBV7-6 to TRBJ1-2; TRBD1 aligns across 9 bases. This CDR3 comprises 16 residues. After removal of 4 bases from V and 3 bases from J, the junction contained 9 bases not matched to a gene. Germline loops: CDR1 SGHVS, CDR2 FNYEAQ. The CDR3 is CASSSRTGAPYYGYTF. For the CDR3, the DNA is TGTGCCAGCAGCTCAAGGACAGGGGCGCCTTACTATGGCTACACCTTC.

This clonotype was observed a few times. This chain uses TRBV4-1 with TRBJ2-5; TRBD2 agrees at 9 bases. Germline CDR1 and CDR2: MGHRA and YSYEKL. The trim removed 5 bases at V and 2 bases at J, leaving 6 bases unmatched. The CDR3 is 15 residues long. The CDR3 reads CASSRSSGRQETQYF. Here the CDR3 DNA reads TGCGCCAGCAGCAGAAGTAGCGGGAGACAAGAGACCCAGTACTTC.

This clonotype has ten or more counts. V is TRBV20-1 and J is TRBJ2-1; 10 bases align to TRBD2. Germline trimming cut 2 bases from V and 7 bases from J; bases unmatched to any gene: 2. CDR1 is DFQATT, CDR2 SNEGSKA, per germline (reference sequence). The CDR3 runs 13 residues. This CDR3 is CSARLAGDNEQFF. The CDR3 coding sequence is TGCAGTGCTAGACTAGCGGGGGATAATGAGCAGTTCTTC.

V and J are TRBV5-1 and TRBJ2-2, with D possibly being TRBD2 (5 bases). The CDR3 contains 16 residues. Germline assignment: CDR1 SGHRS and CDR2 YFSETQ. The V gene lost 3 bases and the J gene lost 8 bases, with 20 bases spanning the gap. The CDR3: CASSSRGGSTQGELFF. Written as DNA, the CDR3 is TGCGCCAGCAGCTCCAGAGGAGGTTCGACACAGGGGGAGCTGTTTTTT. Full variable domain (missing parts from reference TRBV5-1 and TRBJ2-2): KAGVTQTPRYLIKTRGQQVTLSCSPISGHRSVSWYQQTPGQGLQFLFEYFSETQRNKGNFPGRFSGRQFSNSRSEMNVSTLELGDSALYLCASSSRGGSTQGELFFGEGSRLTVL.

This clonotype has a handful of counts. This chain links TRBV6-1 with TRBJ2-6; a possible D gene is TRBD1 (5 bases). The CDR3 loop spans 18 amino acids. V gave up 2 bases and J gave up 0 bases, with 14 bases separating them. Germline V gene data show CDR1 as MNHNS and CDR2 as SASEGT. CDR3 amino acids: CASSERVRTYSGANVLTF. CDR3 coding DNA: TGTGCCAGCAGTGAAAGAGTGAGGACATACTCTGGGGCCAACGTCCTGACTTTC.